This entry concerns a single T cell receptor (beta chain). This CDR3 contains 15 residues. Trimming stripped 2 bases from V and 0 bases from J, with 9 bases between. Germline V gene sequence: CDR1 LGHNA, CDR2 YNFKEQ. The sample comes from a study of blood T cell repertoires in COVID-19. The table came from immunoSEQ multiplex PCR; TCRdb's copy has only in-frame clones and leaves some out. The data show roughly 150,000 clones, about four fifths seen once. This rearrangement joins TRBV4-2 to TRBJ2-3; D is unresolved. The receptor was derived from a man between 65 and 85 years old who had recovered from COVID-19. Sequences were obtained from peripheral blood. CDR3 sequence (DNA): TGTGCCAGCAGCCAATTCAAGACTAGCACAGATACGCAGTATTTT. Its protein is CASSQFKTSTDTQYF.